The rows below give T cell receptor beta chains drawn from one sample of a study of molecular identifiers for immune sequencing clone quantification. TCRdb re-analysed the PCR reads in MiXCR, keeping a single row per CDR3 protein. The profile shows approximately 54,000 distinct CDR3 sequences, around 25% of them singletons. Material for sequencing was naive CD8+ T cells from blood, with Jurkat cell RNA spiked in. These receptors were taken from a human donor in good health. Some libraries in this study had Jurkat cell RNA spiked in. Each CDR3 is given with its conserved first and last residue. The D gene is left open where the match is weak. Where a row states a size, it is once, few, many or the class of an expanded clone; other rows omit it.

D gene	V gene	clone size	J gene	CDR3 protein	CDR3 DNA
-	TRBV20-1	many	TRBJ2-1	CSARVRVGSGLYNEQFF	TGCAGTGCTAGAGTACGGGTCGGTAGCGGCCTATACAATGAGCAGTTCTTC
-	TRBV7-9	many	TRBJ2-1	CASSLVEGSYNEQFF	TGTGCCAGCAGCTTAGTGGAGGGATCCTACAATGAGCAGTTCTTC
TRBD2	TRBV20-1	many	TRBJ2-7	CSARLAGEYYEQYF	TGCAGTGCGAGACTAGCGGGAGAATACTACGAGCAGTACTTC
-	TRBV19	many	TRBJ2-5	CASSPGGGSQETQYF	TGTGCCAGTAGTCCGGGCGGCGGATCCCAAGAGACCCAGTACTTC
-	TRBV19	many	TRBJ2-6	CASTASGANVLTF	TGTGCCAGTACCGCAAGTGGGGCCAACGTCCTGACTTTC
-	TRBV11-1	few	TRBJ2-7	CASSLEAPFVGEQYF	TGTGCCAGCAGCTTAGAGGCTCCCTTCGTGGGAGAGCAGTACTTC
-	TRBV9	-	TRBJ2-5	CASSVHTRAPTTQETQYF	TGTGCCAGCAGCGTTCACACAAGAGCCCCAACCACCCAAGAGACCCAGTACTTC
-	TRBV29-1	many	TRBJ1-1	CSVEGRMNTEAFF	TGCAGCGTTGAAGGGCGTATGAACACTGAAGCTTTCTTT
-	TRBV27	many	TRBJ2-3	CASSLLAHTDTQYF	TGTGCCAGCAGTTTATTGGCTCATACAGATACGCAGTATTTT
-	TRBV7-6	many	TRBJ2-3	CASSSEGPQNTQYF	TGTGCCAGCAGCTCCGAAGGCCCGCAAAATACGCAGTATTTT
TRBD2	TRBV27	few	TRBJ2-7	CVSSFAGGPSYEQYF	TGTGTCAGCAGTTTCGCGGGGGGGCCCTCCTACGAGCAGTACTTC
-	TRBV14	many	TRBJ2-2	CASSLYTGELFF	TGTGCCAGCAGCCTCTACACCGGGGAGCTGTTTTTT
-	TRBV12-3/TRBV12-4	few	TRBJ2-3	CASSFRPITDAQYF	TGTGCCAGCAGTTTCAGGCCGATCACAGATGCGCAGTATTTT
TRBD1	TRBV4-1	many	TRBJ1-1	CASSQVVATGLLEAFF	TGCGCCAGCAGCCAAGTCGTAGCGACAGGGCTCCTCGAAGCTTTCTTT
TRBD1	TRBV29-1	many	TRBJ2-7	CSVATGTGSYEQYF	TGCAGCGTTGCTACCGGGACAGGGTCCTACGAGCAGTACTTC
TRBD2	TRBV20-1	many	TRBJ2-1	CSARELAGVIYNEQFF	TGCAGTGCTAGAGAGTTGGCGGGGGTCATATACAATGAGCAGTTCTTC
-	TRBV11-2	many	TRBJ1-2	CASSPAVDYGYTF	TGTGCCAGCAGCCCGGCCGTGGACTATGGCTACACCTTC
TRBD1	TRBV7-6	-	TRBJ1-1	CASSLLVWDSSTEAFF	TGTGCCAGCAGCTTGCTGGTTTGGGACAGCAGCACTGAAGCTTTCTTT
-	TRBV3-1	few	TRBJ1-2	CASSQVNGFNYGYTF	TGTGCCAGCAGCCAAGTAAACGGTTTTAACTATGGCTACACCTTC
-	TRBV11-1	-	TRBJ2-5	CASSLEDDQETQYF	TGTGCCAGCAGCTTAGAGGACGACCAAGAGACCCAGTACTTC
TRBD1	TRBV7-6	many	TRBJ2-3	CASSPRDREADTQYF	TGTGCCAGCAGCCCCAGGGACAGGGAAGCAGATACGCAGTATTTT
-	TRBV7-9	-	TRBJ1-5	CASSSELDQPQHF	TGTGCCAGCAGCTCAGAGTTGGATCAGCCCCAGCATTTT
TRBD2	TRBV27	-	TRBJ2-5	CASSPGLAGAQETQYF	TGTGCCAGCAGCCCGGGACTGGCGGGAGCTCAGGAGACCCAGTACTTC